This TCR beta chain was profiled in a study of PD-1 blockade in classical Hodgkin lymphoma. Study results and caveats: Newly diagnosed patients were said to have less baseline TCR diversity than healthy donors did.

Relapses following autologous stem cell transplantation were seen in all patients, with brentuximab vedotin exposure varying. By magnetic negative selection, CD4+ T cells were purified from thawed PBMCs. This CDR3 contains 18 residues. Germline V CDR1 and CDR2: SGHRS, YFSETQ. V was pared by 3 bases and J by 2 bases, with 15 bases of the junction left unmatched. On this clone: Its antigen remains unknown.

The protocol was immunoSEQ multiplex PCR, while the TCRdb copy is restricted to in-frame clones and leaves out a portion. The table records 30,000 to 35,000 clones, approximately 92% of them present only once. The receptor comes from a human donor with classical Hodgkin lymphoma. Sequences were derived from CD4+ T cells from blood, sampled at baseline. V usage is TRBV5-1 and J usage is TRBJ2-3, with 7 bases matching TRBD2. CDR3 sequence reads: CASSSGSRLAVHTDTQYF. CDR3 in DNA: TGCGCCAGCAGCTCCGGAAGCAGGCTAGCGGTTCACACAGATACGCAGTATTTT.